This T cell receptor beta chain was captured in a study of cytomegalovirus exposure and HLA in healthy donors. Findings and caveats of the study: Analysis performed later showed TCR beta chains linked to HLA being more clonally expanded than equally common others. Confirmation was obtained in vitro that a few CMV-associated chains are specific for CMV antigens.

The PCR used 60 Vbeta and 13 Jbeta primers. Clones were read by immunoSEQ multiplex PCR, and TCRdb kept only the in-frame ones, dropping some. The sample contains 150,000 to 200,000 clones, 70% to 90% of which appear only once. To note about this clone: Its antigen is as yet unknown.

This receptor was taken from a man younger than 35 in good health and CMV-seropositive. Specimen: PBMCs.

CDR3 bases: TGTGCCGCTCGAGGGTTCACGGGTAACTATGGCTACACCTTC. Translating it yields CAARGFTGNYGYTF. The rearrangement joins TRBV10-3 to TRBJ1-2; D is undetermined. CDR1 is ENHRY and CDR2 is SYGVKD in the germline V gene. V gave up 11 bases and J gave up 1 base, with 17 bases separating them. The CDR3 loop spans 14 amino acids.